This TCR beta chain derives from a study of metastatic and nonmetastatic thyroid tumors. Study-wide background: Samples came from malignant and benign thyroid patients, and repertoires were compared across blood and tumor or nodule tissue.

Patients had received no treatment of any kind before thyroid surgery. The CDR3 extends over 13 amino acids. V was pared by 6 bases and J by 4 bases, with 13 bases between. Per the germline V gene, CDR1 is DFQATT and CDR2 is SNEGSKA (reference sequence). TCRdb re-called the PCR reads through MiXCR. The sample contains 43,000 or so clones, about 4% of which appear only once. The V call is TRBV20-1, the J call TRBJ1-5; maybe TRBD1 (5 bases). Input material: blood. The receptor was isolated from a female donor with papillary thyroid cancer or a benign thyroid nodule (not recorded which). Some clones in this sample may be carry-over from other donors' samples. The chain's CDR3 is CSAVGAGNQPQHF. Here the CDR3 DNA reads TGCAGTGCAGTGGGCGCAGGGAATCAGCCCCAGCATTTT.